This T cell receptor beta chain was captured by sequencing in a study of monozygotic twins with inflammatory bowel disease. Study findings and constraints: Differing T cell subtypes remained indistinguishable. It was in IBD patients that TCRbeta diversity (inverse Simpson) was lower than in healthy co-twins. Among IBD patients, fewer clonotypes were shared with others than among healthy twins, especially with disease activity.

The CDR3 is 15 amino acids. Germline V lookup: CDR1 DFQATT, CDR2 SNEGSKA (reference sequence). Starting material for each TCR library was around 3.5 ug of total RNA. TCRdb re-called the 5' RACE reads and gives one entry per CDR3 protein, without DNA. This sample's clone table lists over 110,000 distinct CDR3 sequences. For this clonotype: Its antigen is unknown.

V gene TRBV20-1 combines with J gene TRBJ2-3; TCRdb designates TRBD1, a call that cannot be tested without DNA. Input material: blood. The receptor comes from a human donor with ulcerative colitis or Crohn's disease, or a healthy co-twin of an affected twin (not recorded which). CDR3 amino acids: CSASNGRDWADTQYF.